The sample holds many counts of the clone carrying this T cell receptor (beta chain). Its antigen is as yet unknown. Looked up from germline, CDR1 is SQVTM and CDR2 is ANQGSEA. V lost 7 bases to trimming and J lost 0 bases, with 6 bases between them. There are 11 residues in the CDR3. The entry originates in a study of CD8 T cells in ankylosing spondylitis. General study results and limits: Reportedly, disease-linked clones are significantly enriched in ankylosing spondylitis patients' matched synovial fluid. The disease-linked clones had a CD8+ phenotype and low blood frequencies. A subset of motif variants has previously been described in the synovial fluid and blood of reactive arthritis. Ankylosing spondylitis blood appeared to carry a characteristic TCR beta motif of several highly homologous variants.

TCRdb re-called the 5' RACE reads with MiXCR, one entry per CDR3 protein. The sample lists fewer than 80,000 distinct CDR3 sequences, roughly 5.3% occurring once. Sequences were obtained from blood, either unsorted or a sorted T cell fraction (not recorded which). The chain couples TRBV29-1 to TRBJ1-1; D is undetermined. The source of this sequence is a male donor with ankylosing spondylitis or in good health (not recorded which). Written as DNA, the CDR3 is TGCAGCGCTTCTCTGAACACTGAAGCTTTCTTT. This sequence encodes CSASLNTEAFF. The full variable domain, its missing parts supplied by reference TRBV29-1 and TRBJ1-1, is SAVISQKPSRDICQRGTSLTIQCQVDSQVTMMFWYRQQPGQSLTLIATANQGSEATYESGFVIDKFPISRPNLTFSTLTVSNMSPEDSSIYLCSASLNTEAFFGQGTRLTVV.